This TCR beta chain was identified in a study of identical twins (dated by TCRdb to the mid-2010s). For the wider study: To test whether fetal clonotypes persist, the study used deep sequencing on TCR alpha and beta repertoires from monozygotic twins, unrelated adults of various ages, and cord blood. Replicate twin experiments were performed at different times using different library preparation protocols to rule out contamination. Points the paper makes about the study in general: Compared with coincidental sharing between unrelated individuals, an excess of low generation-probability sequences was observed among out-of-frame TCR alpha sequences shared between twins. In monozygotic twins, out-of-frame TCR alpha sharing was systematically underestimated by recombination models, although the models agreed with sharing between unrelated individuals. Conclusions relied on cross-sectional statistical analysis, since the same donors could not be followed over many years. Zero-insertion analyses could be partly confounded by invariant T cells such as MAIT and iNKT, though diverse VJ usage argued against such confounding for most clonotypes. Fewer insertions were carried by abundant cord blood beta clonotypes, a similar but weaker trend appeared in young adult naive repertoires, and no such trend appeared in memory repertoires. In beta out-of-frame sequences, excess twin sharing was weaker, because having fewer shared sequences lowered the signal-to-noise ratio.

To prepare the library, 5' RACE was applied. The instrument was an Illumina HiSeq 2000. A universal primer binding site was added through template switching, and the final cDNA carried a unique molecular identifier so that TCR cDNA molecules could be counted accurately. Specific primers in the conserved constant-segment region were used to synthesize first-strand cDNA for TCR alpha and beta chains. To control for contamination, each cDNA library was double barcoded with a SMART-Mk sample barcode plus Illumina barcodes. Two successive PCR steps introduced TruSeq adapter sequences along with Illumina sample barcodes. TCR alpha and beta cDNA libraries were sequenced on the Illumina HiSeq platform with custom primers. The original pipeline was this. Unique molecular identifiers were extracted from raw reads with MiGEC, and CDR3 positions were determined with MiXCR. For each individual, recombination models were inferred using an EM algorithm with the repgenHMM and IGoR tools. The analysis of shared clonotypes was done with the tcR package in R, with sharing normalized by the product of cloneset sizes. To study raw recombination without the effects of thymic and clonal selection, out-of-frame nonproductive sequences were analyzed. TCRdb reworked the public reads: Q25 trimming with fastp, MiXCR clone assembly, productive beta chains retained. Entries are consolidated by CDR3 protein sequence, retaining the most common genes and DNA. The V and J calls come from TCRdb's annotation, not from the publication. This sample holds about 690,000 distinct CDR3 sequences; over 20% were observed only once. Roughly 4% of the sample belongs to the ten largest clones.

The CDR3 sequence holds 15 residues, the cysteine and phenylalanine included. Solely the CDR3 DNA is kept, with 45 bases framed from the first base. Trimming takes 7 bases off V and 3 bases off J; junction bases not matched to a gene: 6. From a lookup of the germline V gene, CDR1 and CDR2 are SGHTA and FQGNSA. Every donor was a healthy Caucasian. Three pairs of female monozygotic twins, all aged 18 to 29 years, were included in the twin cohort. Peripheral blood mononuclear cells were the source from which RNA for the TCR libraries was isolated. Concerning this clonotype itself: The antigen it recognizes is unknown. Base qualities are not provided; no much larger clone lies one nucleotide away.

These same data were also listed under a study on T cells expressing NK-cell markers. As noted in the second study: In sorted CD3+CD56+NKG2C+, CD3+CD56+NKG2C- and CD3+CD56-NKG2C+ T-cell subsets from about eight donors, TCR beta-chain repertoires were profiled. Among the eight sequenced donors, only one was HCMV-seronegative, while the other seven were HCMV-seropositive. In several experiments an anti-gammadeltaTCR antibody was added to restrict sorting to alphabetaTCR-expressing T cells. In several donors, the dominant CD3+CD56+NKG2C+ clonotypes were found to rank among the top 10 CD8+ clonotypes and to make up about 1.0-8% of CD8+ T cells. Those dominant clonotypes were again the most abundant among CD3+CD56-NKG2C+ cells in a handful of donors, at about 28.3-65%. It remained unclear whether the expanded NKG2C-expressing T cell clones were specific for HCMV antigens. The study sequenced eight donors, all healthy volunteers chosen at random: three men and five women. To determine HCMV serostatus, a commercial ELISA kit was used to detect HCMV-specific IgG in serum. For about six donors, unsorted PBMC were also used to sequence bulk peripheral blood T-cell repertoires. MIGEC was used to demultiplex reads and group the reads by UMI, and MiTCR was used to assemble and quantify clonotypes. Only TCR cDNA sequences supported by at least two reads were kept to exclude erroneous sequences. The tcR package was used for downstream repertoire analysis, and clonotypes were matched between fractions using CDR3 nucleotide sequence together with V segment. VDJmatch was used to annotate antigen specificity against VDJdb, with one amino acid substitution in CDR3 allowed.

This receptor was taken from a woman younger than 30 in good health. The chain employs TRBV7-2 and TRBJ2-1, with TRBD2 identical over 10 junction bases. Sequencing input: PBMCs. The DNA reads TGTGCCAGCACCGAACTAGCGGGGAACTACAATGAGCAGTTCTTC. Translated, it reads CASTELAGNYNEQFF.